The present entry profiles one TCR beta chain with its context. No antigen is known for it. The PCR used 60 Vbeta and 13 Jbeta primers. Assay used: immunoSEQ multiplex PCR; TCRdb lists only in-frame clones, some missing. The sample contains about 130,000 clones, 80% to 85% of which appear only once. This record belongs to a study of cytomegalovirus exposure and HLA in healthy donors. The CDR3 runs to 14 residues. The V gene's germline CDR1 is SGHDN and CDR2 FVKESK. The V gene end was trimmed by 4 bases and the J gene end by 7 bases; junction bases not matched to a gene: 6. Points from the study as a whole: With DRB1 most and HLA-C fewest, TCR association rates differed between HLA loci in a later analysis. Listed as cytomegalovirus-associated were more than 150 TCR beta chains.

The TCR was taken from a man in his late teens or twenties in good health and CMV-seronegative. V usage is TRBV14 and J usage is TRBJ2-2, with 7 bases identical to TRBD2. Sequencing was performed on PBMCs. The CDR3 DNA reads TGTGCCAGCAGCCGGGACTACAGAAACGGGGAGCTGTTTTTT. Its protein product is CASSRDYRNGELFF. Combining the CDR3 with reference TRBV14 and TRBJ2-2 gives the whole variable domain EAGVTQFPSHSVIEKGQTVTLRCDPISGHDNLYWYRRVMGKEIKFLLHFVKESKQDESGMPNNRFLAERTGGTYSTLKVQPAELEDSGVYFCASSRDYRNGELFFGEGSRLTVL.